This TCR beta chain was profiled in a study of T-cell memory formation after mild COVID-19 (dated by TCRdb to 2020 to 2023). Notes on the research overall: TCR sequence clusters from the two donors were found to be largely donor specific. Longitudinal TCRalpha and TCRbeta repertoire sequencing tracked T-cell clones expanding and contracting after mild COVID-19 in a couple of donors. The cohort was made up of two young adult volunteers, one female and one male, who were previously healthy. Paper-wide results and their limitations: Only two mild cases were covered in the study, and larger cohorts including severe cases with pre-infection samples were considered necessary. Contracting CD4+ clones were located mainly in the CM and EM memory subsets, whereas CD8+ clones were found to be enriched in EMRA. SARS-CoV-2 specificity was not confirmed for the second-wave clones peaking on day 37. The detection of some responding clones in pre-infection memory suggests that pre-existing cross-reactive memory T cells joined the SARS-CoV-2 response. Clones contracting from day 15 to 85 had balanced CD4/CD8 phenotypes, while a second wave expanding from day 15 to 37 was biased towards CD4+.

Ficoll-Paque density gradient centrifugation was the method used to isolate PBMCs. This clonotype came up many times. Its antigen remains unidentified. Per-base quality was not reported, and no clone a single base away is much larger than it. The sequencer listed for this sample is Illumina NovaSeq 6000. Using 5'RACE with constant-segment primers, TCRalpha and TCRbeta cDNA libraries were constructed, with sample barcodes and unique molecular identifiers added in the process. Trizol reagent was used to extract RNA from every sample. Library amplification was performed in two PCR steps, and a second sample barcode and Illumina TruSeq adapters were introduced in the second step. The libraries were sequenced on an Illumina NovaSeq using 2 x 150 bp paired-end reads. From the authors' description of their analysis: The reads were demultiplexed and collapsed into UMI-guided consensus sequences using migec v1.2.7. Using mixcr v2.1.11, UMI consensuses were aligned to TRA and TRB V and J templates and then assembled into clonotypes. Clonotypes were classified as expanded or contracted when called significant by both edgeR and NoisET, with noise models trained on biological replicates. For edgeR calls, a false discovery rate-adjusted p below 0.01 and a log2 fold-change threshold of 1 were applied. PCA with hierarchical clustering of max-normalized trajectories of the 1000 most abundant clonotypes was used as exploratory dynamics analysis. Each responding clone was given a CD4 or CD8 phenotype based on the CD4+ and CD8+ repertoires, which had been sequenced separately. In TCRdb, the public reads were trimmed at Q25 with fastp and aligned with MiXCR, with productive beta chains retained. Rows are unified per CDR3 protein, each entry keeping the most common DNA and genes. Here the V and J calls rest on TCRdb's processing, not on the authors' analysis. The sample table lists hundreds of thousands of distinct CDR3 sequences, around 15% of them with a count of one. Roughly a fifth of the sample lies in the top ten.

The cysteine opens and the phenylalanine closes a CDR3 of 16 amino acids. The read is trimmed to its CDR3 DNA, 48 bases read in frame from base 1. V gives up 3 bases and J gives up 6 bases, and the segment between their germline ends measures 21 bases. The germline V gene sets CDR1 to SNHLY and CDR2 to FYNNEI. Sequences were obtained from PBMCs or a T cell subset sorted from them (not recorded which). The source of this sequence is a young man who had mild COVID-19 (a few samples of this study predate the infection). The sample titles of this study are shuffled in the database, so cell type and time point are left out; the donor was told from shared clones. The sequence is built from TRBV2 and TRBJ2-7; no confident D gene assignment can be made. The CDR3 protein: CASSEFVELRLGEQYF. The nucleotide sequence is TGTGCCAGCAGTGAGTTCGTGGAGCTCAGGCTCGGCGAGCAGTACTTC.